This T cell receptor beta chain comes out of a study of blood T cell repertoires in COVID-19. Study as a whole: From the United States, Italy and Spain came samples of acute and convalescent COVID-19. PBMCs, B-cell-depleted T cells, or T cells were the source of the cDNA or gDNA that made up the material.

The germline V and J ends were trimmed by 7 bases and 4 bases, with 16 bases remaining between them. The CDR3 totals 14 residues. Germline V CDR1 and CDR2: SGHVS, FNYEAQ. In the original analysis: Using reference gene primer amplification, nucleated cell counts were estimated. Profiled with immunoSEQ multiplex PCR; TCRdb holds only in-frame clones, not every one. V and J calls and clone size are copied from that table; D and trimming were computed from the DNA. The sample contains around 200,000 clones, 70% to 80% of which appear only once. The genes are TRBV7-6 and TRBJ2-5, with a tentative D call TRBD1 (6 bases). Source material: peripheral blood. The clonotype originates from a woman in her forties or fifties with acute or convalescent COVID-19. The CDR3 loop is CASTPGSGVETQYF. In nucleotides, the CDR3 is TGTGCCAGCACCCCGGGGTCAGGGGTAGAGACCCAGTACTTC.